This T cell receptor beta chain was found in a study of CD4+ T cells in melanoma (dated by TCRdb to about 2022). Some background on the complete study: Neoantigen-specific CD4+ T cells in human melanoma were investigated in the study.

The donors were people with melanoma. Concerning this clone: The antigen this receptor binds is unknown. Per-nucleotide qualities are absent, and no much larger clonotype sits a single base away.

V gives up 0 bases and J gives up 11 bases, and the segment between their germline ends measures 23 bases. Looking up the germline V gene (reference sequence) yields CDR1 GTSNPN and CDR2 SVGIG. Including cysteine and phenylalanine, the CDR3 has 16 amino acids. Of the read, only the CDR3 DNA is kept; its 48 bases are in frame from base 1. Beyond this particular receptor, the publication reports: The report described a correlation between neoantigen-specific CD4+ T cells and the function of CD8+ T cells, macrophages and B cells. According to the report, neoantigen-specific CD4+ T cells in melanoma displayed diverse differentiation states.

Library generation was performed with the immunoSEQ multiplex PCR assay. TCRdb's version of the immuneACCESS table is confined to in-frame rearrangements and falls short of the full clone set. An unresolved V gene accounts for under half of the shortfall where checked; the remainder is of unknown origin. The sample has 18,000 or so clones on record, about 85% of them singletons. In total, the top ten clones hold about 5% of the sample. The material sequenced was cells from a culture (not recorded whether cultured in vitro). This receptor was taken from a human donor with melanoma. The V gene is TRBV30 and the J gene is TRBJ1-5, with no D gene named confidently. The bases are TGTGCCTGGAGTGTACTCGACATGGCGGTAAGACTTGCCCAGCATTTT. This is translated as CAWSVLDMAVRLAQHF.